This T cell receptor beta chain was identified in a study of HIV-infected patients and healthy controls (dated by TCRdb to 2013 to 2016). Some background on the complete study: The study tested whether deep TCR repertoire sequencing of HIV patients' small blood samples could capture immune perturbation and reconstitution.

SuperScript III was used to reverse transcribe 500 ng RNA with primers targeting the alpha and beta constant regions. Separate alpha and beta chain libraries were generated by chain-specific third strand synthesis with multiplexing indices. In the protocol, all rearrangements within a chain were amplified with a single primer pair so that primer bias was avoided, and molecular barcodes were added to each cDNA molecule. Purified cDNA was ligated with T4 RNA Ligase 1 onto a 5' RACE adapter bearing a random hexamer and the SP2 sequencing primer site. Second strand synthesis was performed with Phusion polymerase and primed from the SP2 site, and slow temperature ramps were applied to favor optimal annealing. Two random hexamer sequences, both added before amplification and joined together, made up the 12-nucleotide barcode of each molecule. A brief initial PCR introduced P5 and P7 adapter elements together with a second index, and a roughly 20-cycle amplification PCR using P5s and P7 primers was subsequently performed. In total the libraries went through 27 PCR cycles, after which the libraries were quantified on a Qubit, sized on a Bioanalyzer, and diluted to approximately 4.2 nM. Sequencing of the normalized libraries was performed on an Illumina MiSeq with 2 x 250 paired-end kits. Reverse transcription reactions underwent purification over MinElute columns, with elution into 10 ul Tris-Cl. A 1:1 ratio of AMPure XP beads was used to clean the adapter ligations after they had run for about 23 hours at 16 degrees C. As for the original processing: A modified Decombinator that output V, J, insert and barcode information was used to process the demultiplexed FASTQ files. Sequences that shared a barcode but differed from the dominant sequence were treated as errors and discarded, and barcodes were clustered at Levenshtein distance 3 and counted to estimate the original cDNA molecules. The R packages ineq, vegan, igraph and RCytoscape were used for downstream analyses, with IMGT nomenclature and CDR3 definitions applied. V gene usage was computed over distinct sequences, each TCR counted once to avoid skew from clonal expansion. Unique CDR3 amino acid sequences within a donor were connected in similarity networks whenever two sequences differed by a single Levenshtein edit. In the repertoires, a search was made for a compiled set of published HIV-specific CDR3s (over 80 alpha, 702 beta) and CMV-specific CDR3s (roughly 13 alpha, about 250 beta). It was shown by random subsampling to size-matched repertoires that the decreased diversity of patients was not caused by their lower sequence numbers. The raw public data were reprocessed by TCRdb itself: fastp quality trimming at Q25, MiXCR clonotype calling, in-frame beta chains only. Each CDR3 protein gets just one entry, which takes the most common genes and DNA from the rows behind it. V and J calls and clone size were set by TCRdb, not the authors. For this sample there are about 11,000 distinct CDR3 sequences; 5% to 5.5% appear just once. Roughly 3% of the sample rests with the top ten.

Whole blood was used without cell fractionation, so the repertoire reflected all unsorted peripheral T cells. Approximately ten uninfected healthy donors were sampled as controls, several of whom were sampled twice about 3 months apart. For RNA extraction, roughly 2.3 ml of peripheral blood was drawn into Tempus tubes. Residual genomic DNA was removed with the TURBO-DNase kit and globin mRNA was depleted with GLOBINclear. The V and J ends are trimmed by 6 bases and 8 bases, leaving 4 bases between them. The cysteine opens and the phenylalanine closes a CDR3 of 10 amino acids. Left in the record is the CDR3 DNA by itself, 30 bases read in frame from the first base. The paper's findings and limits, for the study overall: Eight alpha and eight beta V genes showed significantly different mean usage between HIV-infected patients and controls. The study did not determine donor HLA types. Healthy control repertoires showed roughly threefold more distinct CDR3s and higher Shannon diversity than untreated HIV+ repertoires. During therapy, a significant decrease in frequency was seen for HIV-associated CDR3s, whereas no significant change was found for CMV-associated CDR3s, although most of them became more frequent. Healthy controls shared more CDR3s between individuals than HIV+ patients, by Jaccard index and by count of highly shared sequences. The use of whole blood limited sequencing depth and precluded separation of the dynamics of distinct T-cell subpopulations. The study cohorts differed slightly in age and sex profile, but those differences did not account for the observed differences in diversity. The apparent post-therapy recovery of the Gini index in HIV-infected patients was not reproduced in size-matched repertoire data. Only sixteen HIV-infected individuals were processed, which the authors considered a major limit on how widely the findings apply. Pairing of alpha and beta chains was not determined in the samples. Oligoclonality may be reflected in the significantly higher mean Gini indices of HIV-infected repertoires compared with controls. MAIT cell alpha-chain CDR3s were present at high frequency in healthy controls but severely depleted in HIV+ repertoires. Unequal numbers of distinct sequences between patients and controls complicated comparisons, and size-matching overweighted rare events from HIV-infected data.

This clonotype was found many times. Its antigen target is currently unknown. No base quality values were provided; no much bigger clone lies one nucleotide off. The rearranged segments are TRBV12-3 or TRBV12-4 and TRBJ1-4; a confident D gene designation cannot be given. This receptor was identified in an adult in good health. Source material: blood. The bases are TGTGCCAGCAGGGGGGAAAAACTGTTTTTT. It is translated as CASRGEKLFF.